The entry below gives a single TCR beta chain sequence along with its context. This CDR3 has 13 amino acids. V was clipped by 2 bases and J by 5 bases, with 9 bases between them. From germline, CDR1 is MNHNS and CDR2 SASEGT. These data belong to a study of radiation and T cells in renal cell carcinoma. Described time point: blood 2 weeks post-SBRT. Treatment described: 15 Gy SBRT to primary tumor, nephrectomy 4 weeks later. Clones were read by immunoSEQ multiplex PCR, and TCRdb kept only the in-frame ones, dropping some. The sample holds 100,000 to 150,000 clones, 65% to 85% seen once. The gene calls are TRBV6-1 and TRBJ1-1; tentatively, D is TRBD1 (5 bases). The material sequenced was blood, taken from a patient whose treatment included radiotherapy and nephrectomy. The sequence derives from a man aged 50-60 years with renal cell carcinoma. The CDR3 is CASSEQEGTEAFF. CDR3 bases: TGTGCCAGCAGTGAACAGGAGGGGACTGAAGCTTTCTTT.